This TCR beta chain was sequenced during a study of T cells in Graves' hyperthyroidism and ophthalmopathy. Amplification yielded TCR beta CDR3 regions, with RNA transcripts as the source. Carried out on the TCR CDR3, a first-round RT-PCR used the HTBI primer set. TCRdb recomputed calls from the multiplex PCR reads with MiXCR, one row per CDR3 protein. The sample has hundreds of thousands of distinct CDR3 sequences; about 20% are singletons. This clonotype was counted a few times. Its target is not known. There are 11 residues in the CDR3. The germline V and J ends were trimmed by 11 bases and 6 bases, with 12 bases remaining between them. Germline V gene data show CDR1 as ENHRY and CDR2 as SYGVKD. Study-wide points: Ophthalmopathy cases were set apart from stable hyperthyroidism by a 13 V-J model. Blood samples included most of the expanded thyroid clonotypes exceeding 0.001.

Specimen: blood. This sequence was found in a man aged 40-50 years with Graves' ophthalmopathy. V and J are TRBV10-3 and TRBJ2-3; D is perhaps TRBD1 (6 bases). The CDR3 sequence: CASQGGDTQYF. CDR3 nucleotides: TGTGCCTCACAGGGTGGGGATACGCAGTATTTT.